This T cell receptor (beta chain) was observed in a study of blood T cell repertoires in COVID-19. Overall study: T cells, B-cell-depleted T cells, or PBMCs supplied cDNA or gDNA.

Sequencing used immunoSEQ multiplex PCR; TCRdb keeps in-frame clones, though not all of them. The sample holds tens of thousands of clones, around nine tenths seen once. The CDR3 is 15 residues long. The V gene's germline CDR1 is SGHTA and CDR2 FQGNSA. The V and J ends lost 2 bases and 2 bases respectively, with 11 bases between them. The clonotype originates from a human donor in a cohort sampled during active COVID-19. This chain joins TRBV7-2 and TRBJ2-3, with D possibly matching TRBD2 (6 bases). Sequencing used peripheral blood. CDR3 protein: CASSLPAGPTDTQYF. The CDR3 DNA reads TGTGCCAGCAGCTTACCCGCGGGACCCACAGATACGCAGTATTTT.